This record concerns one T cell receptor (beta chain) sequence. The table lists this clone with a few counts. Its antigen specificity is not known. Within one base of it there is no much larger clone, and no base qualities were kept. The sample belongs to a study of PD-1 blockade in classical Hodgkin lymphoma (dated by TCRdb to the early 2020s). Looking at the study overall: Nivolumab dosing was 3 mg/kg intravenously every 2 weeks, continuing until either disease progression or unacceptable toxicity. A peripheral blood immune signature of response to PD-1 blockade in classical Hodgkin lymphoma was defined using TCR beta sequencing and CyTOF. The paper as a whole reports these results and caveats: Baseline diversity similar to that of newly diagnosed patients was observed in trial patients achieving complete response, whereas significantly lower diversity was observed in partial responders and progressors. Baseline TCR diversity was reported as lower in newly diagnosed patients than in healthy donors, and lower still in relapsed/refractory patients. Diversity was lower in patients who began nivolumab less than 1 year after ASCT, so these patients were left out of later analyses to avoid confounding by immune reconstitution. By C4D1, a significant rise was seen in CD4+ TCR diversity but not in CD8+ TCR diversity (p=0.0027 vs p=0.16), and the rise was most apparent among complete responders (p=0.02). The study covered only a single clinical trial cohort, and the causes of the repertoire differences, possibly disease activity or prior therapy, were still not defined.

The germline V gene (reference sequence) specifies MNHEY as CDR1 and SMNVEV as CDR2. Trimming takes 3 bases off V and 4 bases off J; junction bases not matched to a gene: 6. There are 17 amino acids in the CDR3, from cysteine to phenylalanine inclusive. Only the CDR3 region is kept as DNA, spanning 51 bases read in frame from base 1. Taken with the paper, the label for time point translates to: cycle 1 day 1 (C1D1), immediately before nivolumab initiation. Every trial patient had relapsed following autologous stem cell transplantation, and prior brentuximab vedotin exposure was what differed among cohorts A, B and C. The trial cohort included 45 to 65 patients with relapsed/refractory classical Hodgkin lymphoma, and each patient had a best overall response of complete response, partial response or progressive disease. Trial patients were treated with single-agent nivolumab in the multi-cohort phase II CheckMate 205 trial. An independent review committee assessed best overall response by applying the 2007 International Working Group response criteria. Trial PBMCs were collected immediately before nivolumab initiation (C1D1) and during therapy at cycle 2 day 1 and cycle 4 day 1. Peripheral blood was collected in 8 mL Vacutainer Cell Preparation Tubes, from which PBMCs were isolated by centrifugation and then cryopreserved.

The Qiagen DNeasy kit was used to extract genomic DNA from unsorted PBMCs and from the negatively selected CD4+ and CD8+ fractions. TCR beta CDR3 regions were amplified by immunoSEQ multiplex PCR using primers annealing to V and J segments. A synthetic immune receptor repertoire was used to minimize amplification bias, and remaining bias was computationally removed after sequencing. Per the source publication's procedure: Repertoire diversity was quantified as the Shannon entropy index using custom Python scripts. The unsorted, CD4+ and CD8+ repertoires were each analyzed separately, with the exception of combined analyses, where CD4+ and CD8+ sequences were merged in silico. A clone counted as expanded when the clone's frequency after treatment rose at least 2-fold relative to C1D1, and clones undetected at baseline were given a pseudocount of 0.5. Singleton clones were defined as clones with 0 or 1 copy at C1D1, and non-singleton clones were defined as clones with 2 or more copies. By matching protein sequences in sorted samples from the same patient, clones expanded in unsorted samples were annotated as CD4+, CD8+ or unknown. Diversity changes from C1D1 to C4D1 were tested in paired samples using Wilcoxon tests. Here the immuneACCESS table is served through TCRdb, limited to in-frame sequences with V and J called. Missing clones are a known gap in these copies; in checked studies unresolved V genes cover under half, and the rest lacks a known reason. V, J and clone size are taken as reported in that table, and D and trimming were inferred from the DNA itself. Here the sample has roughly 62,000 clones; 88% occur a single time. Jointly, the top ten make up about 12% of the sample.

This clonotype was obtained from a human donor with classical Hodgkin lymphoma. This chain joins TRBV27 to TRBJ2-3, with 14 middle bases fitting TRBD2. This specimen was peripheral blood mononuclear cells (PBMCs), taken at baseline. Read as DNA, the sequence is TGTGCCAGCAGTTTGACTAGCGGGGGGGCGGGGGCAGATACGCAGTATTTT. Translated, it gives CASSLTSGGAGADTQYF.